These 25 T cell receptor beta chains originate from one sample sequenced in a study of CD8+ T cells in alopecia areata. cDNA serving as the sequencing template came from extracted, reverse transcribed RNA. Sequenced by immunoSEQ multiplex PCR; TCRdb stores in-frame clones only, minus some. The profile shows nearly 95,000 clones, 70% to 85% of them singletons. Treatment specified: oral pan-JAK inhibitor, 5-10 mg twice daily. The specimen comprised CD8+ T cells sorted from blood, sampled at week 44, from a patient treated with tofacitinib. Receptors were obtained from a human donor with alopecia areata.

The CDR3 DNA reads TGTGCCTGGAGTAGAGGGGGCAATGAGCAGTTCTTC. This encodes CAWSRGGNEQFF. The V and J genes are TRBV30 and TRBJ2-1; possibly TRBD1 for D (6 bases). Trimming removed 2 bases at V and 6 bases at J, with 8 bases between. CDR1 GTSNPN and CDR2 SVGIG come from the germline V gene (reference sequence). CDR3 length: 12 amino acids.

The gene calls are TRBV7-8 and TRBJ1-1; D is unclear. Germline CDR1 and CDR2: SGHVS and FQNEAQ. The CDR3 extends over 14 amino acids. Trimming pared 0 bases from V and 1 base from J, leaving 6 bases between. The CDR3 loop is CASSLASTNTEAFF. CDR3 DNA: TGTGCCAGCAGCTTAGCATCCACGAACACTGAAGCTTTCTTT.

The CDR3 coding sequence is TGCGCCAGCAGCCAAGATCGGGGTTCCTATGGCTACACCTTC. Translating gives CASSQDRGSYGYTF. V and J are TRBV4-3 and TRBJ1-2; D gene unclear. CDR1 is LGHNA and CDR2 is YSLEER in the germline V gene. V lost 0 bases to trimming and J lost 4 bases, with 9 bases between them. The CDR3 covers 14 residues.

The chain uses TRBV6-1 and TRBJ2-2; possibly TRBD2 for D (5 bases). This CDR3 is built from 14 residues. Germline V gives CDR1 MNHNS, CDR2 SASEGT. The V and J ends lost 2 bases and 7 bases respectively, with 11 bases between them. CDR3 coding DNA: TGTGCCAGCAGTGAAAAGTTCGAGGGCGGGGAGCTGTTTTTT. Its protein is CASSEKFEGGELFF.

The rearrangement joins TRBV5-1 to TRBJ2-5; unclear D gene. In germline, CDR1 is SGHRS, CDR2 YFSETQ. V was clipped by 0 bases and J by 1 base, with 7 bases between them. The CDR3 is 14 amino acids. This chain's CDR3 is CASSLGRSQETQYF. The CDR3 DNA is TGCGCCAGCAGCTTGGGACGGAGCCAAGAGACCCAGTACTTC.

The gene calls are TRBV5-1 and TRBJ1-2; D is ambiguous. The CDR3 runs to 13 residues. Trimming removed 1 base from V and 4 bases from J, with 8 bases in between. Germline CDR1 SGHRS, CDR2 YFSETQ. The CDR3 reads CASSLLAAYGYTF. The CDR3 nucleotides are TGCGCCAGCAGCTTGTTGGCGGCCTATGGCTACACCTTC.

In DNA form, the CDR3 reads TGCAGCGTTGAGGAGGGGGCTGTCCGGTTTGAAGCTTTCTTT. This sequence encodes CSVEEGAVRFEAFF. The gene calls are TRBV29-1 and TRBJ1-1, with TRBD1 matching 7 bases. The V gene's germline CDR1 is SQVTM and CDR2 ANQGSEA. Germline trimming cut 3 bases from V and 7 bases from J; bases unmatched to any gene: 11. The CDR3 is 14 amino acids.

CDR3 amino acids: CAWSGGYGYTF. The CDR3 coding sequence is TGTGCCTGGAGTGGGGGATATGGCTACACCTTC. The genes are TRBV30 and TRBJ1-2; D not resolved. The CDR3 sequence is 11 residues long. Germline lookup yields CDR1 GTSNPN and CDR2 SVGIG (reference sequence). The V and J ends lost 1 base and 5 bases respectively, with 5 bases between them.

The chain joins TRBV14 to TRBJ1-1; D is undetermined. Trimming took off 3 bases at V and 1 base at J, with 6 bases between the two ends. The CDR3 extends over 13 amino acids. Germline CDR1 reads SGHDN; CDR2 reads FVKESK. The DNA for the CDR3 is TGTGCCAGCAGCCACCCCCAGAACACTGAAGCTTTCTTT. This encodes CASSHPQNTEAFF.

This chain joins TRBV19 and TRBJ2-7; D remains ambiguous. Germline assignment: CDR1 LNHDA and CDR2 SQIVND (reference sequence). This CDR3 is 14 amino acids long. V lost 5 bases and J 2 bases, leaving 13 bases between the germline ends. The CDR3, as DNA: TGTGCCAGTAGTGTGGCACTGGAAGCCTACGAGCAGTACTTC. This encodes CASSVALEAYEQYF.

The genes are TRBV19 and TRBJ1-5, with D hard to call. The ends were cut back, 8 bases at V and 2 bases at J, with 10 bases in the middle. The CDR3 runs to 13 residues. Germline V CDR1 and CDR2: LNHDA, SQIVND (reference sequence). The CDR3 spells CASGSTGNQPQHF. Here the CDR3 DNA reads TGTGCCAGTGGGAGTACGGGCAATCAGCCCCAGCATTTT.

The V and J genes are TRBV29-1 and TRBJ2-7; 8 bases agree with TRBD1. The CDR3 is 18 amino acids. CDR1 and CDR2 from the germline V gene are SQVTM and ANQGSEA. J lost 6 bases, V lost 4 bases, and 23 bases had no gene match. The DNA for the CDR3 is TGCAGCGTTGTACTTCGGGGCGACAGGGGAATTGTATCGGGCGAGCAGTACTTC. Amino acid sequence: CSVVLRGDRGIVSGEQYF.

This chain uses TRBV4-1 with TRBJ2-1; D is unclear. This CDR3 contains 13 residues. The germline gives CDR1 MGHRA, CDR2 YSYEKL. V lost 0 bases to trimming and J lost 8 bases, with 8 bases between them. CDR3 DNA sequence: TGCGCCAGCAGCCAAGAACCCTTGGATGAGCAGTTCTTC. It specifies CASSQEPLDEQFF.

V and J are TRBV4-3 and TRBJ1-5; the D is unclear. The CDR3 is 15 residues long. Germline lookup yields CDR1 LGHNA and CDR2 YSLEER. V gave up 4 bases and J gave up 4 bases, with 14 bases separating them. The CDR3 region has the DNA TGCGCCAGCAGCCGTATCTTGTCGGATAATCAGCCCCAGCATTTT. Its protein is CASSRILSDNQPQHF.

The rearrangement uses TRBV5-1 and TRBJ2-7, with no clear D. The CDR3 runs 14 residues. Germline V gene lookup returns CDR1 SGHRS and CDR2 YFSETQ. V lost 2 bases to trimming and J lost 1 base, with 10 bases between them. This chain's CDR3 is CASSFSYGSYEQYF. The CDR3 coding sequence is TGCGCCAGCAGCTTCTCCTACGGTTCCTACGAGCAGTACTTC.

This sequence joins TRBV29-1 and TRBJ2-3; no clear D gene. Between the trimmed V and J ends, which lost 3 bases and 2 bases, there was a span of 18 bases. The CDR3 runs 16 residues. Germline V gene data show CDR1 as SQVTM and CDR2 as ANQGSEA. For the CDR3, the DNA is TGCAGCGTTGAGTGGCCGGGCCAGAGGCACACAGATACGCAGTATTTT. Amino acids: CSVEWPGQRHTDTQYF.

The chain carries TRBV29-1 and TRBJ1-1; a possible D gene is TRBD1 (5 bases). Trimming removed 7 bases at V and 7 bases at J, with 16 bases between. CDR1 and CDR2 (germline): SQVTM, ANQGSEA. The CDR3 covers 12 residues. The CDR3 nucleotides read TGCAGCGGCCGCGTAGGGGAGAATGAAGCTTTCTTT. Protein: CSGRVGENEAFF.

This rearrangement joins TRBV7-2 to TRBJ2-1; TRBD2 agrees at 11 bases. Germline CDR1 SGHTA, CDR2 FQGNSA. This CDR3 region has 16 residues. The V gene end was trimmed by 1 base and the J gene end by 7 bases; junction bases not matched to a gene: 6. Written as DNA, the CDR3 is TGTGCCAGCAGCTTAGTATCGGCTAGCGGGAGGAATGAGCAGTTCTTC. Protein: CASSLVSASGRNEQFF.

V gene TRBV7-9 combines with J gene TRBJ1-1, with D possibly being TRBD1 (6 bases). CDR3 size: 14 residues. V lost 4 bases and J 5 bases, leaving 14 bases between the germline ends. Germline values: CDR1 SEHNR, CDR2 FQNEAQ (reference sequence). Here the CDR3 reads CASSSPGVRTEAFF. The CDR3 DNA reads TGTGCCAGCAGCTCCCCAGGGGTTCGGACTGAAGCTTTCTTT.

The V call is TRBV27, the J call TRBJ1-2; maybe TRBD1 (5 bases). Germline CDR1 MNHEY, CDR2 SMNVEV (reference sequence). V shed 4 bases and J shed 3 bases, with 18 bases lying between them. The CDR3 sequence is 16 residues long. The CDR3 spells CASSSSWGYTDYGYTF. CDR3 DNA: TGTGCCAGCAGTTCCTCCTGGGGGTACACAGACTATGGCTACACCTTC.

The rearrangement uses TRBV11-2 and TRBJ2-1; D assignment may be TRBD1 or TRBD2 (5 bases each). Trimming left V 4 bases short and J 2 bases short, with 15 bases between. Germline V gene sequence: CDR1 SGHAT, CDR2 FQNNGV. The CDR3 loop spans 16 amino acids. DNA for the CDR3: TGTGCCAGCAGCTCGGAGAGGGGTTCCGCCTACAATGAGCAGTTCTTC. It is translated as CASSSERGSAYNEQFF.

This clone was detected a few times. This sequence joins TRBV7-8 and TRBJ2-7; D gene unclear. The V gene lost 4 bases and the J gene lost 3 bases, with 10 bases spanning the gap. The CDR3 consists of 13 residues. CDR1 SGHVS and CDR2 FQNEAQ come from the germline V gene. The CDR3: CASSSPNVYEQYF. CDR3 bases: TGTGCCAGCAGCTCCCCTAACGTCTACGAGCAGTACTTC. Supplemented by reference TRBV7-8 and TRBJ2-7, the full variable domain reads GAGVSQSPRYKVAKRGQDVALRCDPISGHVSLFWYQQALGQGPEFLTYFQNEAQLDKSGLPSDRFFAERPEGSVSTLKIQRTQQEDSAVYLCASSSPNVYEQYFGPGTRLTVT.

This clone was detected only a few times. The chain links TRBV4-3 to TRBJ2-2; D is unclear. The length of the CDR3 is 14 residues. The V end lost 0 bases, the J end lost 6 bases, and 8 bases lay between the germline ends. Germline loops: CDR1 LGHNA, CDR2 YSLEER. The CDR3 loop reads CASSQEYASGELFF. CDR3 in DNA: TGCGCCAGCAGCCAAGAATATGCATCCGGGGAGCTGTTTTTT.

The chain uses TRBV5-6 and TRBJ2-3; 8 bases agree with TRBD1. Germline V CDR1 and CDR2: SGHDT, YYEEEE. There are 16 residues in the CDR3. Trimming at V came to 2 bases and at J to 3 bases, leaving 8 bases not matched to a gene. The CDR3 sequence: CASSFASGGATDTQYF. For the CDR3, the DNA is TGTGCCAGCAGCTTTGCATCAGGGGGCGCGACAGATACGCAGTATTTT. Full variable domain (remainder filled in from reference TRBV5-6 and TRBJ2-3): DAGVTQSPTHLIKTRGQQVTLRCSPKSGHDTVSWYQQALGQGPQFIFQYYEEEERQRGNFPDRFSGHQFPNYSSELNVNALLLGDSALYLCASSFASGGATDTQYFGPGTRLTVL.

The chain has TRBV15 and TRBJ2-2; 9 nucleotides match TRBD1. V dropped 2 bases and J dropped 4; count of bases not matched to a gene: 8. This CDR3 contains 17 residues. The germline gives CDR1 LNHNV, CDR2 YYDKDF (reference sequence). CDR3 sequence: CATSRRGQGAFTGELFF. The CDR3 coding sequence is TGTGCCACCAGCAGAAGGGGACAGGGTGCCTTCACCGGGGAGCTGTTTTTT.